A selection of T cell receptor beta chains follows, all from one sample in a study of T cells after yellow fever vaccination. Via MiXCR, TCRdb re-called the 5' RACE reads, giving one row per CDR3 protein. Here the sample spans some 350,000 distinct CDR3 sequences, over 5% being singletons. The starting material was PBMCs, obtained 5 days after the yellow fever booster vaccination. The source is a man in his thirties or forties who received the YFV17D yellow fever vaccine. Each CDR3 is given with its conserved first and last residue. Each record gives: D gene, V gene, J gene, clone size, CDR3 protein, CDR3 DNA. D genes are given only for firm matches. Only some rows state a clone size, as once, few, many or a class for expanded clones.

D gene: .; V gene: TRBV9; J gene: TRBJ2-1; clone size: many; CDR3 protein: CASSVGPSEQFF; CDR3 DNA: TGTGCCAGCAGCGTAGGCCCCTCCGAGCAGTTCTTC
D gene: TRBD1; V gene: TRBV7-9; J gene: TRBJ2-7; clone size: .; CDR3 protein: CASSLSGTGPEQYF; CDR3 DNA: TGTGCCAGCAGCTTATCCGGGACAGGGCCCGAGCAGTACTTC
D gene: .; V gene: TRBV18; J gene: TRBJ2-6; clone size: .; CDR3 protein: CASSPGQIGANVLTF; CDR3 DNA: TGTGCCAGCTCACCAGGACAGATAGGGGCCAACGTCCTGACTTTC
D gene: .; V gene: TRBV6-6; J gene: TRBJ1-1; clone size: many; CDR3 protein: CASSPGGGTEAFF; CDR3 DNA: TGTGCCAGCAGCCCGGGAGGGGGCACTGAAGCTTTCTTT
D gene: TRBD2; V gene: TRBV5-1; J gene: TRBJ2-4; clone size: few; CDR3 protein: CASSFPTSGQNIQYF; CDR3 DNA: TGCGCCAGCAGCTTTCCAACTAGCGGCCAAAACATTCAGTACTTC
D gene: .; V gene: TRBV7-2; J gene: TRBJ1-1; clone size: few; CDR3 protein: CASSLEITAFF; CDR3 DNA: TGTGCCAGCAGCTTAGAGATTACCGCTTTCTTT
D gene: TRBD2; V gene: TRBV5-6; J gene: TRBJ2-7; clone size: few; CDR3 protein: CASSLSVLAGYEQYF; CDR3 DNA: TGTGCCAGCAGCTTGTCCGTTCTAGCGGGCTACGAGCAGTACTTC
D gene: .; V gene: TRBV7-9; J gene: TRBJ2-1; clone size: few; CDR3 protein: CASSDWERMTNNEQFF; CDR3 DNA: TGTGCCAGCAGCGACTGGGAGCGAATGACTAACAATGAGCAGTTCTTC
D gene: .; V gene: TRBV5-5; J gene: TRBJ2-1; clone size: many; CDR3 protein: CASGARGTYNEQFF; CDR3 DNA: TGTGCCAGCGGAGCTAGGGGTACCTACAATGAGCAGTTCTTC
D gene: .; V gene: TRBV5-1; J gene: TRBJ2-1; clone size: many; CDR3 protein: CASSLVGTSDNEQFF; CDR3 DNA: TGCGCCAGCAGCTTGGTGGGGACTTCCGACAATGAGCAGTTCTTC
D gene: TRBD2; V gene: TRBV18; J gene: TRBJ2-4; clone size: many; CDR3 protein: CASSIAGDQNIQYF; CDR3 DNA: TGTGCCAGCTCAATAGCGGGAGATCAAAACATTCAGTACTTC
D gene: .; V gene: TRBV2; J gene: TRBJ2-5; clone size: many; CDR3 protein: CASSEARGETQYF; CDR3 DNA: TGTGCCAGCAGTGAAGCTCGGGGCGAGACCCAGTACTTC
D gene: .; V gene: TRBV20-1; J gene: TRBJ2-3; clone size: .; CDR3 protein: CSASRALRGTTQYF; CDR3 DNA: TGCAGTGCTAGCAGGGCTTTAAGGGGTACGACGCAGTATTTT
D gene: TRBD1; V gene: TRBV15; J gene: TRBJ2-5; clone size: many; CDR3 protein: CATSEDRGRVMDQETQYF; CDR3 DNA: TGTGCCACCAGCGAGGACAGGGGAAGAGTAATGGACCAAGAGACCCAGTACTTC
D gene: .; V gene: TRBV3-1; J gene: TRBJ2-1; clone size: many; CDR3 protein: CASSQALYFTDNEQFF; CDR3 DNA: TGTGCCAGCAGCCAGGCCTTATACTTTACCGACAATGAGCAGTTCTTC
D gene: .; V gene: TRBV12-3/TRBV12-4; J gene: TRBJ2-4; clone size: .; CDR3 protein: CASSFLDIQYF; CDR3 DNA: TGTGCCAGCAGTTTTTTGGACATTCAGTACTTC
D gene: TRBD2; V gene: TRBV9; J gene: TRBJ2-5; clone size: many; CDR3 protein: CASSQGLNQETQYF; CDR3 DNA: TGTGCCAGCAGCCAGGGACTAAACCAAGAGACCCAGTACTTC
D gene: .; V gene: TRBV9; J gene: TRBJ1-1; clone size: many; CDR3 protein: CASSVGGGAYTEAFF; CDR3 DNA: TGTGCCAGCAGCGTAGGTGGGGGGGCCTACACTGAAGCTTTCTTT
D gene: .; V gene: TRBV7-8; J gene: TRBJ2-7; clone size: .; CDR3 protein: CASSLVAGVEDSYEQYF; CDR3 DNA: TGTGCCAGCAGCTTAGTAGCAGGGGTGGAAGATTCCTACGAGCAGTACTTC
D gene: .; V gene: TRBV7-9; J gene: TRBJ2-2; clone size: .; CDR3 protein: CASSPGQYTGELFF; CDR3 DNA: TGTGCCAGCAGTCCCGGACAGTACACCGGGGAGCTGTTTTTT
D gene: .; V gene: TRBV7-9; J gene: TRBJ2-7; clone size: .; CDR3 protein: CASNSRGDEQYF; CDR3 DNA: TGTGCCAGCAACTCCAGGGGGGACGAGCAGTACTTC
D gene: .; V gene: TRBV12-3/TRBV12-4; J gene: TRBJ2-1; clone size: many; CDR3 protein: CASHAYNEQFF; CDR3 DNA: TGTGCCAGTCACGCCTACAATGAGCAGTTCTTC
D gene: .; V gene: TRBV4-2; J gene: TRBJ1-6; clone size: .; CDR3 protein: CASSQEGAGRWNSPLHF; CDR3 DNA: TGTGCCAGCAGCCAAGAAGGGGCGGGAAGGTGGAATTCACCCCTCCACTTT
D gene: .; V gene: TRBV20-1; J gene: TRBJ2-7; clone size: .; CDR3 protein: CSASQGSEQYF; CDR3 DNA: TGCAGTGCTTCACAGGGTTCCGAGCAGTACTTC
D gene: TRBD1; V gene: TRBV6-1; J gene: TRBJ2-3; clone size: .; CDR3 protein: CASTDPPGQGADTQYF; CDR3 DNA: TGTGCCAGCACCGACCCCCCGGGACAGGGTGCAGATACGCAGTATTTT
D gene: TRBD1; V gene: TRBV10-1; J gene: TRBJ2-2; clone size: few; CDR3 protein: CATQSRGQGTGELFF; CDR3 DNA: TGCGCCACCCAATCGAGGGGGCAGGGCACCGGGGAGCTGTTTTTT
D gene: .; V gene: TRBV4-2; J gene: TRBJ2-5; clone size: many; CDR3 protein: CASSQGMGIQETQYF; CDR3 DNA: TGTGCCAGCAGCCAAGGGATGGGGATTCAAGAGACCCAGTACTTC
D gene: .; V gene: TRBV20-1; J gene: TRBJ2-3; clone size: few; CDR3 protein: CSASLGPPSESTDTQYF; CDR3 DNA: TGCAGTGCTAGCCTTGGACCCCCTAGCGAGAGCACAGATACGCAGTATTTT
D gene: TRBD2; V gene: TRBV20-1; J gene: TRBJ2-1; clone size: many; CDR3 protein: CSATSGFNEQFF; CDR3 DNA: TGCAGTGCAACTAGCGGGTTCAATGAGCAGTTCTTC
D gene: .; V gene: TRBV20-1; J gene: TRBJ2-4; clone size: many; CDR3 protein: CSASRVSVKNIQYF; CDR3 DNA: TGCAGTGCTAGTCGGGTCTCGGTCAAAAACATTCAGTACTTC
D gene: TRBD1; V gene: TRBV28; J gene: TRBJ2-5; clone size: few; CDR3 protein: CASRQGAGGETQYF; CDR3 DNA: TGTGCCAGCAGACAGGGGGCGGGCGGAGAGACCCAGTACTTC